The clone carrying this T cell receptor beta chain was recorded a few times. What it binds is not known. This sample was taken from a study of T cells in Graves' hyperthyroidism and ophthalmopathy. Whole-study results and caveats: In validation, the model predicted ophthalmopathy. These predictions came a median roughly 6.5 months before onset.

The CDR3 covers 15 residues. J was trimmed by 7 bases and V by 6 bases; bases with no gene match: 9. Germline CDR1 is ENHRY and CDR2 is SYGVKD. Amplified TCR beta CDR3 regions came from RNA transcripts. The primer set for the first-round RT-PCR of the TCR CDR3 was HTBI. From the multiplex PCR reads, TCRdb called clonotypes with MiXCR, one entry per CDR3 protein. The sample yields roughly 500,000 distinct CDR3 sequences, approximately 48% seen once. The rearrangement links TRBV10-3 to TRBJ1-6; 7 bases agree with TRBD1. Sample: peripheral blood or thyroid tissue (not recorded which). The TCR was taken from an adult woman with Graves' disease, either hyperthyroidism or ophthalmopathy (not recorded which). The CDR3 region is CAIRVGTVQNSPLHF. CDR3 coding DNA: TGTGCCATCAGGGTAGGGACAGTCCAAAATTCACCCCTCCACTTT.